A selection of T cell receptor beta chains follows, all from one sample in a study of T cell responses to AZD1222 COVID-19 vaccine. Profiling relied on immunoSEQ multiplex PCR, and the TCRdb table lists in-frame clones only, not all of them. This table holds 100,000 or so clones, around nine tenths found once. Sequencing was performed on peripheral blood, taken 28 days after the second AZD1222 dose. The source is an adult who received the AZD1222 COVID-19 vaccine. Both conserved end residues are part of each CDR3. A D gene is named only where the DNA matches it firmly. Rows may omit the clone size; those that give it use once, few, many or a size class.

>NA|NA|TRBJ2-3|15|TRBV7-2
TGTGCCAGCAGCTTAGTTGGGCACCACGGAGATACGCAGTATTTT
CASSLVGHHGDTQYF
>NA|NA|TRBJ2-3|15|TRBV5-1
TGCGCCAGCAGCAGGGACACGAGAGGAACAGATACGCAGTATTTT
CASSRDTRGTDTQYF
>NA|TRBD1|TRBJ1-3|16|TRBV4-2
TGTGCCAGCAGCCAAGCTTCGACAGGGGAGTCAAACACCATATATTTT
CASSQASTGESNTIYF
>NA|NA|TRBJ2-2|14|TRBV19
TGTGCCAGTAGTATGTTCCTCGGGAAAAGTGGGCTGTTTTTT
CASSMFLGKSGLFF
>NA|NA|TRBJ1-3|13|TRBV2
TGTGCCCAAAGCGGGGCCACAGGAAACACCATATATTTT
CAQSGATGNTIYF
>NA|NA|TRBJ1-1|14|TRBV4-2
TGTGCCAGCAGCCAAGAGGGGGGACCTAGAGGGGCTTTCTTT
CASSQEGGPRGAFF
>NA|NA|TRBJ1-5|15|TRBV5-1
TGCGCCAGCAGCTTGGATGGACGGCCGAATCAGCCCCAGCATTTT
CASSLDGRPNQPQHF
>NA|NA|TRBJ1-4|14|TRBV13
TGTGCCAGCAGCTCCAGGGACTGGAATGAAAAACTGTTTTTT
CASSSRDWNEKLFF
>NA|TRBD2|TRBJ2-1|15|TRBV6-4
TGTGCCAGCAGCAAGACTAGCGGGGGCTACAATGAGCAGTTCTTC
CASSKTSGGYNEQFF
>NA|NA|TRBJ1-5|15|TRBV7-9
TGTGCCAGCAGTCCTACCGGAGTTAGCAATCAGCCCCAGCATTTT
CASSPTGVSNQPQHF
>once|NA|TRBJ2-3|15|TRBV15
TGTGCCACCAGCAGAGGGTCTTCTAGCACAGATACGCAGTATTTT
CATSRGSSSTDTQYF
>NA|NA|TRBJ2-2|15|TRBV27
TGTGCCAGCAGTTTAGTGGCGGGGAACACCGGGGAGCTGTTTTTT
CASSLVAGNTGELFF
>once|TRBD2|TRBJ2-3|16|TRBV6-1
TGTGCCAGCAGTGAAACGCTAGCGGGGGGCACAGATACGCAGTATTTT
CASSETLAGGTDTQYF
>NA|NA|TRBJ1-1|15|TRBV5-4
TGTGCCAGCAGCTTGGACGGGGGACTTCTGTCTGAAGCTTTCTTT
CASSLDGGLLSEAFF
>NA|TRBD1|TRBJ2-3|15|TRBV3-1/TRBV3-2
TGTGCCAGCAGCCGTGCACAGGGGGCGTCAGATACGCAGTATTTT
CASSRAQGASDTQYF
>once|NA|TRBJ2-2|14|TRBV30
TGTGCCTGGAATGGCCCTAGTTGGACCGGGGAGCTGTTTTTT
CAWNGPSWTGELFF
>NA|NA|TRBJ2-3|15|TRBV10-3
TGTGCCATGCCACCCCGGCGGGCTGAAAGTGGGACGCAGTATTTT
CAMPPRRAESGTQYF
>NA|TRBD2|TRBJ2-3|18|TRBV7-2
TGTGCCAGCAGCTCGCGGACTAGCGGGGGGGCCGGCACAGATACGCAGTATTTT
CASSSRTSGGAGTDTQYF
>NA|NA|TRBJ1-1|15|TRBV6-2/TRBV6-3
TGTGCCAGCACCCCCCGGGCAGGGGAGAGGGCTGAAGCTTTCTTT
CASTPRAGERAEAFF
>NA|NA|TRBJ1-1|14|TRBV6-5
TGTGCCAGCGGAAGAGGGGGGATGAACACTGAAGCTTTCTTT
CASGRGGMNTEAFF
>NA|TRBD1|TRBJ1-5|14|TRBV3-1/TRBV3-2
TGTGCCAGCAGCCACTCCCAGGGGGGTCAGCCCCAGCATTTT
CASSHSQGGQPQHF
>few|TRBD1|TRBJ2-1|19|TRBV6-2/TRBV6-3
TGTGCCAGCAGTTACGCCGGCCCGGGACAGCACATAGCCTACAATGAGCAGTTCTTC
CASSYAGPGQHIAYNEQFF
>once|NA|TRBJ1-2|12|TRBV12-3/TRBV12-4
TGTGCCAGCAGTTTTAGCGGGGTAGGCTACACCTTC
CASSFSGVGYTF
>NA|TRBD1|TRBJ1-6|16|TRBV5-1
TGCGCCAGCAGCCGGGACAGGGGGCGCGGGAATTCACCCCTCCACTTT
CASSRDRGRGNSPLHF
>NA|NA|TRBJ1-1|15|TRBV5-4
TGTGCCAGCAGCTTGGTTTCAGGGTTGGACACTGAAGCTTTCTTT
CASSLVSGLDTEAFF
>NA|TRBD1|TRBJ1-4|15|TRBV7-2
TGTGCCAGCAGCTTGGGACAGGGGGCTGGGGAAAAACTGTTTTTT
CASSLGQGAGEKLFF
>NA|NA|TRBJ2-1|14|TRBV2
TGTGCCAGCAGTGATCAGGGCTCCTACAATGAGCAGTTCTTC
CASSDQGSYNEQFF
>NA|TRBD2|TRBJ2-1|16|TRBV24-1
TGTGCCACCAGTGTCCACGGGGGACTAGAATACAATGAGCAGTTCTTC
CATSVHGGLEYNEQFF